The 21 T cell receptor beta chains listed next were all sequenced from one sample in a study of siplizumab effects on memory and regulatory T cells. This table comes from immunoSEQ multiplex PCR, and its TCRdb copy is limited to in-frame clones, with some not included. The sample lists under 150,000 clones, approximately 94% occurring once. Sequencing input: non-Treg CD4+ T cells sorted from blood. The receptors derive from a human donor in good health.

V is TRBV11-2 and J is TRBJ2-3, with D tentatively TRBD1 or TRBD2 (7 bases each). The CDR3 sequence is 14 residues long. The V gene's germline CDR1 is SGHAT and CDR2 FQNNGV. Trimming left V 11 bases short and J 0 bases short, with 15 bases between. This CDR3 reads CAAGRGHSTDTQYF. The DNA of the CDR3 is TGTGCCGCGGGGAGGGGGCATAGCACAGATACGCAGTATTTT.

The CDR3 DNA reads TGCGCCAGCAGCTCTGGGGGGATAATGAACACCGGGGAGCTGTTTTTT. Translating gives CASSSGGIMNTGELFF. V and J are TRBV5-1 and TRBJ2-2, with TRBD2 as a possible D gene (6 bases). The germline gives CDR1 SGHRS, CDR2 YFSETQ. The CDR3 is 16 amino acids. Between the trimmed V and J ends, which lost 3 bases and 1 base, there was a span of 13 bases.

This sequence joins TRBV7-9 and TRBJ2-3, with 9 nucleotides matching TRBD2. J lost 2 bases, V lost 6 bases, and 3 bases had no gene match. Germline values: CDR1 SEHNR, CDR2 FQNEAQ (reference sequence). The length of the CDR3 is 14 residues. CDR3 in DNA: TGTGCCAGCAGTCTAGCGGGGTTCACAGATACGCAGTATTTT. Protein product: CASSLAGFTDTQYF.

This clone was seen only once. This chain connects TRBV30 to TRBJ2-6; 7 nucleotides line up with TRBD1. With V trimmed by 6 bases and J by 2 bases, 16 bases remained unmatched. Germline lookup yields CDR1 GTSNPN and CDR2 SVGIG (reference sequence). The CDR3 is made up of 18 amino acids. CDR3 in amino acids: CACVTRGQIFTGANVLTF. The CDR3 region has the DNA TGTGCCTGCGTTACTCGGGGACAGATATTTACTGGGGCCAACGTCCTGACTTTC. The entire variable domain, with the rest obtained from reference TRBV30 and TRBJ2-6, is as follows: SQTIHQWPATLVQPVGSPLSLECTVEGTSNPNLYWYRQAAGRGLQLLFYSVGIGQISSEVPQNLSASRPQDRQFILSSKKLLLSDSGFYLCACVTRGQIFTGANVLTFGAGSRLTVL.

The CDR3, as DNA: TGTGCCAGCAGCGCGACACTCAGCTCTGGAAACACCATATATTTT. Residues: CASSATLSSGNTIYF. V usage is TRBV9 and J usage is TRBJ1-3; no firm D call. The CDR3 spans 15 residues. Germline assignment: CDR1 SGDLS and CDR2 YYNGEE. V was pared by 3 bases and J by 0 bases, with 10 bases between.

The chain uses TRBV16 and TRBJ2-7; maybe TRBD1 (6 bases). The CDR3 contains 17 residues. Trimming removed 1 base at V and 0 bases at J, with 16 bases between. Germline V gives CDR1 KGHSY, CDR2 FQNENV. The CDR3 region is CASSQWSAGAYSYEQYF. The CDR3 DNA follows: TGTGCCAGCAGCCAATGGTCTGCAGGGGCCTACTCCTACGAGCAGTACTTC.

V and J are TRBV5-1 and TRBJ2-3; D remains ambiguous. The CDR3 is 15 residues long. Per germline, CDR1 SGHRS and CDR2 YFSETQ. V lost 0 bases, J lost 1 base, and 9 bases lay in between. CDR3 residues: CASSLASGGTDTQYF. The DNA for the CDR3 is TGCGCCAGCAGCTTGGCCAGTGGTGGCACAGATACGCAGTATTTT.

The rearrangement links TRBV5-4 to TRBJ1-2, with 10 bases identical to TRBD1. This CDR3 spans 17 amino acids. J gave up 8 bases and V 2 bases, and 15 bases lay outside the gene matches. Germline values: CDR1 SGHNT, CDR2 YYREEE (reference sequence). The CDR3 region has the DNA TGTGCCAGCAGCTTACCCGGGACAGGGGTGGAAGCTAAGGGCTACACCTTC. Translation: CASSLPGTGVEAKGYTF.

The chain links TRBV2 to TRBJ2-7; 8 bases align to TRBD1. The V segment lost 4 bases and the J segment 6 bases; nucleotides outside the gene matches: 5. Germline CDR1 and CDR2: SNHLY and FYNNEI. The CDR3 totals 13 residues. In nucleotides, the CDR3 is TGTGCCAGCAGTGCCGGGACAGGAGTCGAGCAGTACTTC. It translates to CASSAGTGVEQYF.

The rearrangement uses TRBV4-2 and TRBJ2-1, with D tentatively TRBD2 (5 bases). The CDR3 loop spans 13 amino acids. Trimming took off 2 bases at V and 7 bases at J, with 9 bases between the two ends. Germline V gene data show CDR1 as LGHNA and CDR2 as YNFKEQ. The CDR3 region has the DNA TGTGCCAGCAGCCAAAATCTAGCAAATGAGCAGTTCTTC. Its protein is CASSQNLANEQFF.

The chain couples TRBV5-6 to TRBJ1-1; unclear D gene. The CDR3 loop spans 13 amino acids. Germline V gene sequence: CDR1 SGHDT, CDR2 YYEEEE. V dropped 0 bases and J dropped 0 bases, with 3 bases sitting between them. The CDR3 bases are TGTGCCAGCAGCTTGGTGATGAACACTGAAGCTTTCTTT. This codes for CASSLVMNTEAFF.

The chain is built from TRBV6-5 and TRBJ1-1; D call uncertain. With 4 bases removed from V and 0 bases from J, the gap between germline ends came to 9 bases. Germline V gives CDR1 MNHEY, CDR2 SVGAGI. This CDR3 is built from 14 residues. CDR3 residues: CASSSNSMNTEAFF. The CDR3 nucleotides are TGTGCCAGCAGTTCCAACAGCATGAACACTGAAGCTTTCTTT.

The chain employs TRBV9 and TRBJ2-7; 8 bases map to TRBD2. In germline, CDR1 is SGDLS, CDR2 YYNGEE. The CDR3 has 15 amino acids. J was trimmed by 5 bases and V by 5 bases; bases with no gene match: 12. The CDR3 bases are TGTGCCAGCAGTGAAACTAGCGGAGACCCCCACGAGCAGTACTTC. It is translated as CASSETSGDPHEQYF.

This clone appeared once. This sequence joins TRBV6-1 and TRBJ2-5, with D uncertain. Near its end, the DNA agrees better with TRBJ2-7, so the J call may be wrong. Germline CDR1 reads MNHNS; CDR2 reads SASEGT. The CDR3 runs 13 residues. CDR3 loop: CASTKPSLYEQYF. The CDR3 DNA is TGTGCCAGCACCAAACCCTCCTTATACGAGCAGTACTTC.

The chain links TRBV19 to TRBJ1-3; D is possibly TRBD1 (5 bases). Trimming left V 7 bases short and J 2 bases short, with 12 bases between. CDR3 length: 14 residues. Per the germline V gene, CDR1 is LNHDA and CDR2 is SQIVND (reference sequence). The CDR3 coding sequence is TGTGCCAGTAACGGGGACGTAGCTGGAAACACCATATATTTT. Translation: CASNGDVAGNTIYF.

The genes are TRBV6-5 and TRBJ1-2; D is possibly TRBD1 (5 bases). Germline V gene sequence: CDR1 MNHEY, CDR2 SVGAGI. The CDR3 is made up of 16 amino acids. Trimming shortened V by 0 bases and J by 4 bases, and 15 bases separated the two germline ends. Written as DNA, the CDR3 is TGTGCCAGCAGTTACTCGGGTGCCCCCGGGGGCTATGGCTACACCTTC. Residues: CASSYSGAPGGYGYTF.

This chain uses TRBV6-1 with TRBJ2-7, with D possibly being TRBD1 (6 bases). Germline CDR1 is MNHNS and CDR2 is SASEGT. CDR3 size: 16 residues. With 4 bases removed from V and 2 bases from J, the gap between germline ends came to 18 bases. The CDR3 here is CASSVLRTADTYEQYF. CDR3 coding DNA: TGTGCCAGCAGTGTTCTTAGGACAGCAGACACCTACGAGCAGTACTTC.

This chain joins TRBV5-8 and TRBJ2-5; D uncertain. CDR1 SGHTS and CDR2 YDEGEE come from the germline V gene. CDR3 length equals 14 residues. V lost 4 bases to trimming and J lost 1 base, with 11 bases between them. CDR3 region: CASSVRHSQETQYF. DNA of the CDR3: TGTGCCAGCAGCGTGAGACACTCCCAAGAGACCCAGTACTTC.

V gene TRBV27 combines with J gene TRBJ2-2; D possibly corresponds to TRBD1 (6 bases). From germline, CDR1 is MNHEY and CDR2 SMNVEV (reference sequence). Deletions cut 3 bases from V and 6 bases from J, with 17 bases between. The CDR3 consists of 16 residues. The CDR3, as DNA: TGTGCCAGCAGTTTGAAGGCAGGGGCTGCTTCCGGGGAGCTGTTTTTT. Encoded protein: CASSLKAGAASGELFF.

The V call is TRBV6-1, the J call TRBJ2-1; 8 bases match TRBD1. V lost 3 bases, J lost 14 bases, and 3 bases stayed unmatched. The CDR3 is made up of 11 amino acids. From germline, CDR1 is MNHNS and CDR2 SASEGT. CDR3 sequence (DNA): TGTGCCAGCAGTGAGGACAGGGTTGAGTTCTTC. Translating gives CASSEDRVEFF.

The rearrangement links TRBV28 to TRBJ1-2; D ambiguous. Deletions cut 8 bases from V and 1 base from J, with 5 bases between. Looked up from germline, CDR1 is MDHEN and CDR2 is SYDVKM. The CDR3 sequence is 11 residues long. DNA of the CDR3: TGTGCCAGCGCGAATAACTATGGCTACACCTTC. It yields the protein CASANNYGYTF.